Reported below is one T cell receptor (beta chain). Using immunoSEQ multiplex PCR, the repertoire was profiled, and TCRdb retains in-frame clones only, with some absent. In the table there are around 80,000 clones, about four fifths of which are singletons. Germline CDR1 MNHNS, CDR2 SASEGT. The ends were cut back, 7 bases at V and 6 bases at J, with 16 bases in the middle. The CDR3 sequence is 14 residues long. This record comes from a study of OX40 agonist ivuxolimab in advanced cancers. Study summary: As their treatment, patients were administered ivuxolimab, an agonistic anti-OX40 (CD134) antibody. Those treated in dose escalation had hepatocellular carcinoma, melanoma, renal cell cancer or head and neck cancer.

Patients with a history of autoimmune disease or on systemic immunosuppression were excluded. The source was CD4+ or CD8+ T cells sorted from blood, collected in a trial of the OX40 agonist ivuxolimab. V gene TRBV6-1 combines with J gene TRBJ1-3, with no clear D. This sequence was found in an adult with an advanced solid tumor such as melanoma, head and neck, liver or kidney cancer. The CDR3 sequence is CASKVTALENTIYF. The CDR3 coding sequence is TGTGCCAGCAAGGTCACAGCTCTGGAAAACACCATATATTTT.